This TCR beta chain appears in the sequencing data of a study of kidney transplant recipient with SARS-CoV-2 infection. This clonotype has just one count. Just one base apart from a much larger clone, this may be a read error. MiXCR, applied by TCRdb to the reads, yields one record per CDR3 protein. This repertoire shows about 240,000 distinct CDR3 sequences, more than 25% found once; its top ten account for under 7.5%. CDR1 and CDR2 (germline): MNHEY, SVGAGI. V was trimmed by 5 bases and J by 5 bases, leaving 16 bases between them. The CDR3 has 15 amino acids. This clonotype originated in a male patient aged 30 to 40 who had COVID-19 and was a kidney transplant recipient. Some of these T cells may belong to the graft donor. The input for sequencing was a blood sample, taken at baseline and between days 110 and 120 from a kidney transplant recipient. The genes are TRBV6-5 and TRBJ1-5, with D possibly being TRBD1 (6 bases). For the CDR3, the DNA is TGTGCCAGCAGTGATGAGGGGGACGCGTATCAGCCCCAGCATTTT. Translating it yields CASSDEGDAYQPQHF.